Given below is one T cell receptor (beta chain) in context. Its specificity is not known. This sample was taken from a study of T cells in Graves' hyperthyroidism and ophthalmopathy. Whole-study findings and limits: Within blood appeared most thyroid clonotypes that had expanded above 0.001.

Reasons for excluding patients were uncontrolled infection, other autoimmune disease, pregnancy or lactation. From 10 ml of fresh peripheral blood, PBMCs were isolated. Amplification of TCR beta CDR3 regions was performed using RNA transcripts as template. HTBI primers were used for first-round RT-PCR of the TCR CDR3. TCRdb re-called the multiplex PCR reads with MiXCR, one entry per CDR3 protein. The table lists around 620,000 distinct CDR3 sequences, 13% to 15% of them singletons. Germline V gene data show CDR1 as SGHTA and CDR2 as FQGNSA. The CDR3 spans 17 residues. The V and J ends lost 2 bases and 4 bases respectively, with 17 bases between them.

The chain links TRBV7-2 to TRBJ1-4, with D maybe TRBD1 (6 bases). This TCR was recovered from a woman aged 18-29 years with Graves' ophthalmopathy. Material for sequencing was blood. The CDR3 region has the DNA TGTGCCAGCAGCTTAAACGTAGGGGGGCAGGTTAATGAAAAACTGTTTTTT. It translates to CASSLNVGGQVNEKLFF.